Below, 12 T cell receptor beta chains from the same sample are listed, as sequenced in a study of blood T cell repertoires in COVID-19. Clones were read by immunoSEQ multiplex PCR, and TCRdb kept only the in-frame ones, dropping some. The table shows about 280,000 clones, with 86% occurring only once. The sequenced sample consisted of peripheral blood. The receptors shown here come from a woman aged 30 to 39 who had recovered from COVID-19.

The rearrangement joins TRBV9 to TRBJ2-1; TRBD2 might be the D (6 bases). V was trimmed by 4 bases and J by 7 bases, leaving 21 bases between them. The CDR3 loop spans 16 amino acids. Per the germline V gene, CDR1 is SGDLS and CDR2 is YYNGEE. CDR3 coding DNA: TGTGCCAGCAGCCCACCCGGGTCGGGAGTGTGGAATGAGCAGTTCTTC. Translated, it gives CASSPPGSGVWNEQFF.

The chain has TRBV15 and TRBJ1-2; 10 bases line up with TRBD1. With 1 base clipped from V and 7 bases from J, the junction kept 6 bases outside the gene matches. Looked up from germline, CDR1 is LNHNV and CDR2 is YYDKDF (reference sequence). The CDR3 length is 15 residues. The CDR3 reads CATSRGGQGTSGYTF. The CDR3 DNA reads TGTGCCACCAGCAGAGGGGGACAGGGGACGTCTGGCTACACCTTC.

The rearrangement uses TRBV5-4 and TRBJ2-7; D perhaps matches TRBD2 (5 bases). Trimming removed 4 bases from V and 3 bases from J, with 11 bases in between. Germline V CDR1 and CDR2: SGHNT, YYREEE (reference sequence). This CDR3 spans 13 amino acids. The CDR3 DNA reads TGTGCCAGCAGCGACCACCGGGGCTACGAGCAGTACTTC. Protein product: CASSDHRGYEQYF.

Only one count was recorded for this clone. The CDR3 region has the DNA TGTGCCAGTGGGGTCGGGCAGGGAAATCAGCCCCAGCATTTT. It yields the protein CASGVGQGNQPQHF. The chain is built from TRBV19 and TRBJ1-5; TRBD1 is a possible D gene (5 bases). V lost 8 bases and J lost 4, with 15 bases in between. CDR1 is LNHDA, CDR2 SQIVND, per germline (reference sequence). The CDR3 runs 14 residues.

The rearrangement uses TRBV3-1 (or the pseudogene TRBV3-2) and TRBJ2-3; TRBD2 might be the D (5 bases). V lost 5 bases and J 4 bases, leaving 16 bases between the germline ends. Germline assignment: CDR1 LGHDT and CDR2 YNNKEL (reference sequence). The CDR3 covers 15 residues. The CDR3 DNA reads as TGTGCCAGCAGCGCGCTCCCTAGCCTCGCAGATACGCAGTATTTT. This encodes CASSALPSLADTQYF.

This sequence joins TRBV11-2 and TRBJ2-3; TRBD2 agrees at 7 bases. Trimming took 5 bases from V and 4 from J; bases not matched to a gene: 6. In germline, CDR1 is SGHAT, CDR2 FQNNGV. The CDR3 contains 14 residues. In DNA form, the CDR3 reads TGTGCCAGCAGCATCAACGGACTAGCAGATACGCAGTATTTT. This encodes CASSINGLADTQYF. Full variable domain (remainder filled in from reference TRBV11-2 and TRBJ2-3): EAGVAQSPRYKIIEKRQSVAFWCNPISGHATLYWYQQILGQGPKLLIQFQNNGVVDDSQLPKDRFSAERLKGVDSTLKIQPAKLEDSAVYLCASSINGLADTQYFGPGTRLTVL.

This chain links TRBV19 with TRBJ2-1; 9 nucleotides align to TRBD2. This CDR3 is built from 16 residues. J lost 4 bases, V lost 5 bases, and 9 bases had no gene match. Per germline, CDR1 LNHDA and CDR2 SQIVND (reference sequence). This CDR3 reads CASSLIGLAIYNEQFF. The CDR3 coding sequence is TGTGCCAGTAGTCTTATCGGACTAGCGATATACAATGAGCAGTTCTTC.

This chain uses TRBV4-1 with TRBJ1-1; a possible D gene is TRBD1 (5 bases). V dropped 1 base and J dropped 6 bases, with 9 bases sitting between them. The CDR3 has 13 residues. CDR1 MGHRA and CDR2 YSYEKL come from the germline V gene. CDR3 DNA: TGCGCCAGCAGCCAAGGGTGGGGGGCTGAAGCTTTCTTT. Protein: CASSQGWGAEAFF.

This clone was seen once. The chain links TRBV2 to TRBJ1-4; D gene unclear. CDR1 SNHLY and CDR2 FYNNEI come from the germline V gene. This CDR3 comprises 12 residues. Trimming cost V 5 bases and J 8 bases, with 9 bases left between them. The CDR3 is CASSLASEKLFF. CDR3 DNA sequence: TGTGCCAGCAGTTTGGCTTCAGAAAAACTGTTTTTT.

The chain carries TRBV24-1 and TRBJ2-2, with TRBD1 matching 9 bases. Trimming took 3 bases from V and 6 from J; bases not matched to a gene: 7. In germline, CDR1 is KGHDR, CDR2 SFDVKD. The CDR3 is 16 amino acids. The CDR3 DNA reads as TGTGCCACCAGTGATCGTACAGGGACAGGGTCCGGGGAGCTGTTTTTT. As protein: CATSDRTGTGSGELFF.

This clone was seen more than once but under ten times. This chain links TRBV5-1 with TRBJ1-6; 8 bases are shared with TRBD1. This CDR3 comprises 15 residues. Germline trimming cut 3 bases from V and 10 bases from J; bases unmatched to any gene: 9. In germline, CDR1 is SGHRS, CDR2 YFSETQ. The CDR3 is CASSSPGQGESPLHF. Here the CDR3 DNA reads TGCGCCAGCAGCTCCCCCGGACAGGGAGAATCACCCCTCCACTTT.

This clone has a count of ten or more. This CDR3 is also generated by other DNA sequences in the sample. The chain is built from TRBV19 and TRBJ1-5, with TRBD1 identical over 10 bases. Trimming at V came to 5 bases and at J to 7 bases, leaving 2 bases not matched to a gene. Germline loops: CDR1 LNHDA, CDR2 SQIVND (reference sequence). This CDR3 contains 13 residues. CDR3 nucleotides: TGTGCCAGTAGTGGGACAGGGGACCAGCCCCAGCATTTT. Translating gives CASSGTGDQPQHF.